The text below deals with one TCR beta chain. Primed by a sample-barcoded 5' primer and a J-beta primer mix, a second PCR proceeded for 7 to 11 cycles. Every cDNA was tagged by a template-switch adaptor with 12 random nucleotides. TCRdb re-derived calls from the 5' RACE reads in MiXCR, one entry per CDR3 protein. This sample yields 1,500,000 or so distinct CDR3 sequences, of which about 42% are seen a single time; about 3.8% belongs to the top ten. CDR1 and CDR2 from the germline V gene are SGHVS and FQNEAQ. The CDR3 length is 16 residues. Trimming took off 2 bases at V and 4 bases at J, with 16 bases between the two ends. This record belongs to a study of blood T cells in healthy people across ages. Peripheral blood samples of about 10 milliliters were drawn from each donor. PBMCs were isolated at a quantity of at least 7 million per sample. Total RNA, at least 5 micrograms per sample, was extracted from PBMCs.

The sequenced material came from blood. The rearrangement links TRBV7-8 to TRBJ2-3, with TRBD1 as a possible D gene (5 bases). The receptor comes from a young woman in good health. The CDR3 nucleotides read TGTGCCAGCAGCTTAAAGGGGTCAAATTTCGCAGATACGCAGTATTTT. This codes for CASSLKGSNFADTQYF.